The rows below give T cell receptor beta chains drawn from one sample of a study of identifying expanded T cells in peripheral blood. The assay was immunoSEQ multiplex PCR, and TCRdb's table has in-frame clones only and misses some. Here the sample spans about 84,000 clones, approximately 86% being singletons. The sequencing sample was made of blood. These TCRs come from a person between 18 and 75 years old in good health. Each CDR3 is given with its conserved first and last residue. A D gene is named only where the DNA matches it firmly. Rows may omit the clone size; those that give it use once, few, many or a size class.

CDR3aa: CAWGRTWDTQYF
CDR3nt: TGTGCCTGGGGACGGACATGGGATACGCAGTATTTT
j_gene: TRBJ2-3
abundance: NA
d_gene: NA
v_gene: TRBV30

CDR3aa: CASSIDRGLPNQPQHF
CDR3nt: TGTGCCAGTAGTATAGACAGGGGGCTCCCCAATCAGCCCCAGCATTTT
j_gene: TRBJ1-5
abundance: once
d_gene: TRBD1
v_gene: TRBV19

CDR3aa: CASSLIGPGTGDTEAFF
CDR3nt: TGTGCCAGCAGCTTAATAGGGCCCGGGACGGGGGACACTGAAGCTTTCTTT
j_gene: TRBJ1-1
abundance: NA
d_gene: NA
v_gene: TRBV11-2

CDR3aa: CASSIGEGGIYGYTF
CDR3nt: TGTGCCAGTAGTATTGGTGAGGGAGGAATCTATGGCTACACCTTC
j_gene: TRBJ1-2
abundance: NA
d_gene: NA
v_gene: TRBV19

CDR3aa: CASTQENQPQHF
CDR3nt: TGTGCCAGCACGCAAGAAAATCAGCCCCAGCATTTT
j_gene: TRBJ1-5
abundance: NA
d_gene: NA
v_gene: TRBV6-6

CDR3aa: CSVSWGQDTEAFF
CDR3nt: TGCAGCGTATCTTGGGGGCAGGACACTGAAGCTTTCTTT
j_gene: TRBJ1-1
abundance: NA
d_gene: NA
v_gene: TRBV29-1

CDR3aa: CASSPGPGGGEKLFF
CDR3nt: TGTGCCAGCAGCCCCGGGCCGGGGGGAGGTGAAAAACTGTTTTTT
j_gene: TRBJ1-4
abundance: NA
d_gene: NA
v_gene: TRBV7-9

CDR3aa: CASSEGQVGGYTF
CDR3nt: TGTGCCAGCAGTGAAGGCCAGGTCGGGGGCTACACCTTC
j_gene: TRBJ1-2
abundance: NA
d_gene: NA
v_gene: TRBV25-1

CDR3aa: CASSYQRGNTIYF
CDR3nt: TGTGCCAGCAGTTACCAACGAGGAAACACCATATATTTT
j_gene: TRBJ1-3
abundance: NA
d_gene: NA
v_gene: TRBV6-6

CDR3aa: CASSGGQGGYEQYF
CDR3nt: TGCGCCAGCAGCGGAGGACAGGGGGGGTACGAGCAGTACTTC
j_gene: TRBJ2-7
abundance: once
d_gene: TRBD1
v_gene: TRBV5-1

CDR3aa: CASRLTDGANYGYTF
CDR3nt: TGTGCCAGCAGGTTGACAGATGGGGCGAACTATGGCTACACCTTC
j_gene: TRBJ1-2
abundance: NA
d_gene: NA
v_gene: TRBV7-2

CDR3aa: CASNRGNGRRFYEQYF
CDR3nt: TGTGCCAGCAACAGGGGTAACGGCAGGAGATTTTACGAGCAGTACTTC
j_gene: TRBJ2-7
abundance: NA
d_gene: TRBD1
v_gene: TRBV11-2

CDR3aa: CASRNFLTGNTEAFF
CDR3nt: TGTGCCAGCCGGAACTTTTTAACAGGGAACACTGAAGCTTTCTTT
j_gene: TRBJ1-1
abundance: NA
d_gene: NA
v_gene: TRBV7-2

CDR3aa: CASSLEKEANTEAFF
CDR3nt: TGTGCCAGCAGCTTAGAGAAGGAGGCGAACACTGAAGCTTTCTTT
j_gene: TRBJ1-1
abundance: NA
d_gene: NA
v_gene: TRBV7-9

CDR3aa: CASSLVLQQVPTGYTF
CDR3nt: TGTGCCAGCAGCTTAGTCTTACAGCAGGTTCCGACTGGCTACACCTTC
j_gene: TRBJ1-2
abundance: once
d_gene: NA
v_gene: TRBV7-2

CDR3aa: CASSPRTERVQPQHF
CDR3nt: TGTGCCAGTAGTCCGCGGACAGAAAGGGTTCAGCCCCAGCATTTT
j_gene: TRBJ1-5
abundance: NA
d_gene: NA
v_gene: TRBV19

CDR3aa: CASSRGQGRNAEAFF
CDR3nt: TGTGCCAGCAGCCGGGGACAGGGGAGAAACGCTGAAGCTTTCTTT
j_gene: TRBJ1-1
abundance: NA
d_gene: TRBD1
v_gene: TRBV5-8

CDR3aa: CASSVDRARHEQYF
CDR3nt: TGTGCCAGCAGCGTGGACAGGGCGCGCCACGAGCAGTACTTC
j_gene: TRBJ2-7
abundance: NA
d_gene: TRBD1
v_gene: TRBV2

CDR3aa: CASSGFRPSGESEQYF
CDR3nt: TGTGCCAGCAGTGGATTTCGACCGTCGGGTGAGTCCGAGCAGTACTTC
j_gene: TRBJ2-7
abundance: NA
d_gene: NA
v_gene: TRBV27

CDR3aa: CASNQGQGGGEYEKLFF
CDR3nt: TGTGCCAGCAACCAAGGACAGGGAGGCGGGGAATATGAAAAACTGTTTTTT
j_gene: TRBJ1-4
abundance: NA
d_gene: TRBD1
v_gene: TRBV7-9

CDR3aa: CASSPQGEYGYTF
CDR3nt: TGTGCCAGCTCACCACAGGGTGAGTATGGCTACACCTTC
j_gene: TRBJ1-2
abundance: NA
d_gene: NA
v_gene: TRBV18

CDR3aa: CASSQTQGNLGADTQYF
CDR3nt: TGCGCCAGCAGCCAGACACAGGGAAATCTAGGAGCAGATACGCAGTATTTT
j_gene: TRBJ2-3
abundance: NA
d_gene: NA
v_gene: TRBV4-3

CDR3aa: CASSLAGENTEAFF
CDR3nt: TGTGCCAGCAGCTTGGCAGGGGAGAACACTGAAGCTTTCTTT
j_gene: TRBJ1-1
abundance: once
d_gene: NA
v_gene: TRBV5-4

CDR3aa: CASSRRQGATDGYTF
CDR3nt: TGTGCCAGCTCACGACGTCAGGGGGCAACGGACGGCTACACCTTC
j_gene: TRBJ1-2
abundance: NA
d_gene: TRBD1
v_gene: TRBV18

CDR3aa: CASSPGIPYEQYF
CDR3nt: TGTGCCAGCAGCCCGGGGATCCCCTACGAGCAGTACTTC
j_gene: TRBJ2-7
abundance: NA
d_gene: NA
v_gene: TRBV7-7

CDR3aa: CASNDRLGTEAFF
CDR3nt: TGTGCCAGCAATGACAGATTGGGCACTGAAGCTTTCTTT
j_gene: TRBJ1-1
abundance: NA
d_gene: NA
v_gene: TRBV27

CDR3aa: CASSFRGYEQYF
CDR3nt: TGCGCCAGCAGCTTTCGTGGCTACGAGCAGTACTTC
j_gene: TRBJ2-7
abundance: NA
d_gene: NA
v_gene: TRBV5-1

CDR3aa: CASCRGQGINTEAFF
CDR3nt: TGCGCCAGCTGTAGGGGACAGGGCATCAACACTGAAGCTTTCTTT
j_gene: TRBJ1-1
abundance: NA
d_gene: TRBD1
v_gene: TRBV5-1

CDR3aa: CASRQRYGAGPQHF
CDR3nt: TGTGCCAGCAGGCAAAGATACGGGGCAGGGCCCCAGCATTTT
j_gene: TRBJ1-5
abundance: NA
d_gene: NA
v_gene: TRBV28

CDR3aa: CAWSKRTGTNTIYF
CDR3nt: TGTGCCTGGAGTAAACGTACAGGGACAAACACCATATATTTT
j_gene: TRBJ1-3
abundance: NA
d_gene: NA
v_gene: TRBV30

CDR3aa: CASSQVGVEKLFF
CDR3nt: TGCGCCAGCAGCCAAGTAGGGGTTGAAAAACTGTTTTTT
j_gene: TRBJ1-4
abundance: NA
d_gene: NA
v_gene: TRBV4-1

CDR3aa: CASSRIGQGANEQYF
CDR3nt: TGTGCCAGCAGCCGAATCGGACAGGGGGCCAACGAGCAGTACTTC
j_gene: TRBJ2-7
abundance: few
d_gene: TRBD1
v_gene: TRBV27

CDR3aa: CASSLARPRTSVYEQYF
CDR3nt: TGTGCCAGCAGCTTGGCCCGTCCTAGGACATCCGTCTACGAGCAGTACTTC
j_gene: TRBJ2-7
abundance: NA
d_gene: NA
v_gene: TRBV5-6

CDR3aa: CASSYSSGNEAFF
CDR3nt: TGTGCCAGCAGTTACTCTTCCGGTAATGAAGCTTTCTTT
j_gene: TRBJ1-1
abundance: NA
d_gene: NA
v_gene: TRBV6-5

CDR3aa: CSAKDQYF
CDR3nt: TGCAGTGCTAAGGACCAGTACTTC
j_gene: TRBJ2-5
abundance: NA
d_gene: NA
v_gene: TRBV20-1

CDR3aa: CASSFQAAQPQHF
CDR3nt: TGTGCCAGCAGCTTTCAAGCCGCCCAGCCCCAGCATTTT
j_gene: TRBJ1-5
abundance: NA
d_gene: NA
v_gene: TRBV7-2

CDR3aa: CASFPTTGRNTEAFF
CDR3nt: TGCGCCAGCTTTCCGACCACCGGACGGAACACTGAAGCTTTCTTT
j_gene: TRBJ1-1
abundance: NA
d_gene: NA
v_gene: TRBV5-1

CDR3aa: CAWSPHIYNEQFF
CDR3nt: TGTGCCTGGAGCCCGCACATCTACAATGAGCAGTTCTTC
j_gene: TRBJ2-1
abundance: NA
d_gene: NA
v_gene: TRBV30

CDR3aa: CASSSAGTGPYGYTF
CDR3nt: TGTGCCAGCAGTTCCGCCGGGACAGGTCCTTATGGCTACACCTTC
j_gene: TRBJ1-2
abundance: NA
d_gene: TRBD1
v_gene: TRBV6-6

CDR3aa: CASSPTGTGNSPLHF
CDR3nt: TGTGCCAGCAGCCCCACCGGGACAGGGAATTCACCCCTCCACTTT
j_gene: TRBJ1-6
abundance: NA
d_gene: TRBD1
v_gene: TRBV7-3